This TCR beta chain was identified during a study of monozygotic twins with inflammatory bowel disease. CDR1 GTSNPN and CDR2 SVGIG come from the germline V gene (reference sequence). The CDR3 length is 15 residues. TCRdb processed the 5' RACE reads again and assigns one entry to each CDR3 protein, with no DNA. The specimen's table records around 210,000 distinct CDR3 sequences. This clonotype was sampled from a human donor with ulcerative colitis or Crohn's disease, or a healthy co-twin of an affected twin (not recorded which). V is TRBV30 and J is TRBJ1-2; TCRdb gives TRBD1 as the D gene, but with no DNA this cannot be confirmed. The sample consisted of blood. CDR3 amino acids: CAWKGRQGENYGYTF. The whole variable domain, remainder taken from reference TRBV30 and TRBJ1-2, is SQTIHQWPATLVQPVGSPLSLECTVEGTSNPNLYWYRQAAGRGLQLLFYSVGIGQISSEVPQNLSASRPQDRQFILSSKKLLLSDSGFYLCAWKGRQGENYGYTFGSGTRLTVV.